This T cell receptor (beta chain) stems from a study of blood T cell repertoires in COVID-19. At the level of the study: Sample material is recorded as cDNA or gDNA derived from T cells, B-cell-depleted T cells, or PBMCs.

In the original workflow: How many nucleated cells were present was estimated from reference gene primer amplification. Here immunoSEQ multiplex PCR was the method, and the copy in TCRdb shows in-frame clones only, minus some. V and J calls plus clone size are reproduced from that table; the DNA served to infer D and trimming. The repertoire holds 350,000 or so clones, with around 88% as singletons. With 3 bases removed from V and 10 bases from J, the gap between germline ends came to 25 bases. This CDR3 has 18 amino acids. Germline V CDR1 and CDR2: LNHDA, SQIVND (reference sequence). This chain uses TRBV19 with TRBJ1-6; D remains ambiguous. The specimen was peripheral blood. This clonotype was obtained from a man aged 30 to 39 with active or convalescent COVID-19. The CDR3 spells CASSIGRVRIPPLSPLHF. The CDR3 DNA reads as TGTGCCAGTAGTATTGGGAGAGTGAGAATACCTCCGCTCTCACCCCTCCACTTT. The whole variable domain, remainder taken from reference TRBV19 and TRBJ1-6, is DGGITQSPKYLFRKEGQNVTLSCEQNLNHDAMYWYRQDPGQGLRLIYYSQIVNDFQKGDIAEGYSVSREKKESFPLTVTSAQKNPTAFYLCASSIGRVRIPPLSPLHFGNGTRLTVT.